Shown below are 4 T cell receptor beta chains from a single sample sequenced in a study of T cell responses to AZD1222 COVID-19 vaccine. The data were produced by immunoSEQ multiplex PCR, yet TCRdb's version contains in-frame clones alone and is incomplete. This sample has about 47,000 clones; around four fifths occur once, and the top ten carry 20% to 25%. The starting material was peripheral blood, obtained 28 days after the second dose of the MenACWY control vaccine. All receptors derive from an adult who received the MenACWY meningococcal vaccine as a control.

This chain joins TRBV29-1 and TRBJ1-3; a weak D match, TRBD1 (5 bases). V was clipped by 7 bases and J by 7 bases, with 14 bases between them. From germline, CDR1 is SQVTM and CDR2 ANQGSEA. This CDR3 contains 12 residues. CDR3 DNA: TGCAGCGCCCGGTGGGGGGGGAACACCATATATTTT. Amino acids: CSARWGGNTIYF.

To note about this clone: An end of the junction differs from the germline gene, which may be a read error. The chain joins TRBV5-6 to TRBJ2-2; D gene uncertain. The germline V gene encodes CDR1 SGHDT and CDR2 YYEEEE. CDR3 length equals 14 residues. This CDR3 reads CASSLARPTGELFF. In DNA form, the CDR3 reads TGTGCCAGCAGTTTGGCCAGGCCCACCGGGGAGCTGTTTTTT.

This chain connects TRBV19 to TRBJ2-3, with D perhaps assigned TRBD1 or TRBD2 (5 bases each). V was shortened by 6 bases and J by 8 bases, with 15 bases between the two germline ends. The CDR3 spans 13 residues. Germline-derived CDR1 and CDR2 are LNHDA and SQIVND (reference sequence). CDR3 bases: TGTGCCAGTAGGAACCCCGGGGACGGTACGCAGTATTTT. Amino acid sequence: CASRNPGDGTQYF. The full variable domain, rest sourced from reference TRBV19 and TRBJ2-3, is DGGITQSPKYLFRKEGQNVTLSCEQNLNHDAMYWYRQDPGQGLRLIYYSQIVNDFQKGDIAEGYSVSREKKESFPLTVTSAQKNPTAFYLCASRNPGDGTQYFGPGTRLTVL.

The V and J genes are TRBV9 and TRBJ1-2; no firm D call. The CDR3 totals 11 residues. The V and J ends lost 7 bases and 7 bases respectively, with 11 bases between them. CDR1 is SGDLS, CDR2 YYNGEE, per germline. CDR3: CASEYGGGYTF. CDR3 bases: TGTGCCAGCGAGTACGGTGGTGGCTACACCTTC.